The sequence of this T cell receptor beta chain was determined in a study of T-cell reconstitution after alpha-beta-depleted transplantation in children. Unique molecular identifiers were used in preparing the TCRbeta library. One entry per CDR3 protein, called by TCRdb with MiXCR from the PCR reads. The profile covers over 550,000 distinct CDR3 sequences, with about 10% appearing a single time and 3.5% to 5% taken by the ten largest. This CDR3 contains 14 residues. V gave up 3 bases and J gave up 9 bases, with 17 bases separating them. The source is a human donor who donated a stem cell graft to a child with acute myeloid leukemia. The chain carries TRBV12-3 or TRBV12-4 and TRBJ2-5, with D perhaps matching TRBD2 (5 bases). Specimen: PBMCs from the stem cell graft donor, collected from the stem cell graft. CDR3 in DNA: TGTGCCAGCAGTTTCTCGGATGGGCTCGGGGCCCAGTACTTC. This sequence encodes CASSFSDGLGAQYF.